The next 28 T cell receptor beta chains were all read from a single sample in a study of cytomegalovirus exposure and HLA in healthy donors (dated 2017 in TCRdb). The library was prepared using the immunoSEQ multiplex PCR assay. For the multiplex PCR, a mixture combining 60 forward primers for TCR Vbeta segments and 13 reverse primers for TCR Jbeta segments was used. In TCRdb, the immuneACCESS table is reduced to in-frame sequences with V and J assigned. These tables do not hold every clone; where another copy was compared, an unresolved V gene accounts for under half, and the others remain unexplained. This sample has about 96,000 clones in its table, and over 70% of those were observed once. Of the sample, around 6.6% is held by the ten largest clones. Sequencing was done on a sample of PBMCs. These receptors were taken from a middle-aged man in good health and CMV-seropositive.

The chain couples TRBV5-1 to TRBJ2-5; TRBD2 might be the D (6 bases). This CDR3 comprises 15 residues. Germline CDR1 SGHRS, CDR2 YFSETQ. Trimming took 2 bases from V and 5 from J, leaving 16 bases between them. The CDR3 bases are TGCGCCAGCAGCTTCGATCGTGCTGGGGGGGAGACCCAGTACTTC. Its protein is CASSFDRAGGETQYF.

This chain links TRBV5-4 with TRBJ1-3, with a possible D match to TRBD1 (6 bases). Trimming stripped 0 bases from V and 1 base from J, with 8 bases between. Per the germline V gene, CDR1 is SGHNT and CDR2 is YYREEE (reference sequence). The length of the CDR3 is 15 residues. The CDR3 sequence: CASSLVGGSGNTIYF. CDR3 nucleotide sequence: TGTGCCAGCAGCTTGGTAGGGGGTTCTGGAAACACCATATATTTT.

Notes on this clone: The junction departs from germline at one end; a sequencing error may be responsible. This rearrangement joins TRBV6-5 to TRBJ1-5; 9 bases map to TRBD1. The CDR3 runs 15 residues. The germline V gene encodes CDR1 MNHEY and CDR2 SVGAGI. CDR3 sequence (DNA): TGTGCCAGCAGGCCCGGGACAGGGTTAGGTCAGCCCCAGAATTTT. Translating it yields CASRPGTGLGQPQNF.

In regard to this clone: The junction departs from germline at one end; a sequencing error may be responsible. V usage is TRBV7-2 and J usage is TRBJ2-5, with TRBD2 matching over 11 bases. The CDR3 runs to 15 residues. Germline-derived CDR1 and CDR2 are SGHTA and FQGNSA. The CDR3 nucleotides read TGTGCCAGCAGCTTAATTGGACTAGCGGGCGGTGCTAGCGACTTC. This codes for CASSLIGLAGGASDF.

The chain joins TRBV4-2 to TRBJ2-1; TRBD2 matches 8 bases. Germline loops: CDR1 LGHNA, CDR2 YNFKEQ. The V and J ends lost 1 base and 5 bases, in that order; junction bases with no gene match: 4. The CDR3 is 15 amino acids. CDR3 DNA sequence: TGTGCCAGCAGCCAAGTCAGCGGGGGAGACAATGAGCAGTTCTTC. It translates to CASSQVSGGDNEQFF.

The chain has TRBV6-5 and TRBJ1-6; 10 nucleotides line up with TRBD1. CDR1 and CDR2 (germline): MNHEY, SVGAGI. V shed 4 bases and J 10 bases; nucleotides not matched to a gene: 10. This CDR3 has 16 amino acids. The CDR3 region is CASSFDTGTGASPLHF. DNA for the CDR3: TGTGCCAGCAGTTTTGACACCGGGACAGGGGCATCACCCCTCCACTTT.

The CDR3 bases are TGTGCCAGCAGCGAATCACAGGGCACCAATGAGCAGTTCTTC. As protein: CASSESQGTNEQFF. This chain connects TRBV9 to TRBJ2-1; weak D call: TRBD1 (6 bases). Germline V CDR1 and CDR2: SGDLS, YYNGEE. V lost 3 bases and J lost 6, with 13 bases in between. This CDR3 is 14 amino acids long.

This clone was observed a few times. The V gene is TRBV28, the J gene TRBJ1-2, with a tentative D call TRBD1 (5 bases). Trimming pared 6 bases from V and 4 bases from J, leaving 9 bases between. Germline CDR1 and CDR2: MDHEN and SYDVKM. This CDR3 contains 12 residues. In DNA form, the CDR3 reads TGTGCCAGCAGCCCAAGGGGCTATGGCTACACCTTC. It specifies CASSPRGYGYTF.

The J gene is TRBJ2-1, the V gene TRBV27; TRBD2 agrees at 8 bases. The CDR3 loop spans 16 amino acids. After removal of 3 bases from V and 1 base from J, the junction contained 5 bases not matched to a gene. Germline assignment: CDR1 MNHEY and CDR2 SMNVEV (reference sequence). The CDR3 nucleotides read TGTGCCAGCAGTTTCCCCTCGGGGGGGTCCTACAATGAGCAGTTCTTC. Its protein is CASSFPSGGSYNEQFF.

The count of this clone is one. V gene TRBV6-5 combines with J gene TRBJ1-5; 7 nucleotides agree with TRBD1. The germline V gene has CDR1 MNHEY and CDR2 SVGAGI. V lost 6 bases to trimming and J lost 9 bases; unmatched junction nucleotides: 11. CDR3 size: 14 residues. The CDR3 protein is CASSPTGATGPQHF. In DNA form, the CDR3 reads TGTGCCAGCAGCCCTACAGGGGCCACTGGGCCCCAGCATTTT.

This clone appeared once. The CDR3 DNA is TGTGCCAGCAGCTTGTACCAGGTAGATACTAACTATGGCTACACCTTC. Its translation is CASSLYQVDTNYGYTF. The chain links TRBV5-6 to TRBJ1-2; D ambiguous. The CDR3 sequence is 16 residues long. Germline CDR1 and CDR2: SGHDT and YYEEEE. V dropped 1 base and J dropped 0 bases, with 13 bases sitting between them.

This clone was observed a handful of times. The rearrangement links TRBV15 to TRBJ1-1; D unclear. CDR1 is LNHNV and CDR2 is YYDKDF in the germline V gene (reference sequence). The V end lost 0 bases, the J end lost 4 bases, and 9 bases lay between the germline ends. The CDR3 is 14 residues long. CDR3 nucleotides: TGTGCCACCAGCAGAGACCTAACCCCCACTGAAGCTTTCTTT. Its translation is CATSRDLTPTEAFF.

This clone was found once. The chain employs TRBV7-2 and TRBJ1-1; 7 nucleotides agree with TRBD1. J lost 9 bases, V lost 2 bases, and 15 bases had no gene match. The CDR3 spans 16 residues. Germline CDR1 is SGHTA and CDR2 is FQGNSA. The CDR3 DNA is TGTGCCAGCAGCTTACCCGGAGAGGGGGCGTCGTTGAAAGCTTTCTTT. It translates to CASSLPGEGASLKAFF.

The chain links TRBV11-2 to TRBJ1-2; D is unclear. With 2 bases removed from V and 2 bases from J, the gap between germline ends came to 12 bases. CDR1 is SGHAT, CDR2 FQNNGV, per germline. This CDR3 contains 15 residues. In DNA form, the CDR3 reads TGTGCCAGCAGCTTAATGGCAGGATCCAACTATGGCTACACCTTC. It translates to CASSLMAGSNYGYTF.

The chain uses TRBV7-9 and TRBJ1-2, with a tentative D call TRBD1 (6 bases). The CDR3 has 13 amino acids. CDR1 and CDR2 from the germline V gene are SEHNR and FQNEAQ (reference sequence). V lost 1 base and J lost 8, with 11 bases in between. As DNA, the CDR3 is TGTGCCAGCAGCTTAGGACAGGATGCCGGCTACACCTTC. Protein sequence: CASSLGQDAGYTF.

The chain couples TRBV4-1 to TRBJ1-4, with 8 bases lining up with TRBD1. The CDR3 has 15 residues. The V segment lost 4 bases and the J segment 5 bases; nucleotides outside the gene matches: 6. From germline, CDR1 is MGHRA and CDR2 YSYEKL. This chain's CDR3 is CASSLQTGENEKLFF. CDR3 sequence (DNA): TGCGCCAGCAGCCTGCAGACAGGGGAAAATGAAAAACTGTTTTTT.

This sequence joins TRBV5-1 and TRBJ1-4; a possible D gene is TRBD1 (5 bases). The CDR3 spans 17 residues. Trimming removed 6 bases at V and 8 bases at J, with 26 bases between. From germline, CDR1 is SGHRS and CDR2 YFSETQ. CDR3: CASTPTGVTDAKEKLFF. The CDR3 DNA sequence: TGCGCCAGCACCCCGACGGGGGTAACAGACGCAAAAGAAAAACTGTTTTTT.

CDR3 in amino acids: CAWSVPGFVHEQYF. Here the CDR3 DNA reads TGTGCCTGGAGTGTACCGGGATTTGTCCACGAGCAGTACTTC. The chain employs TRBV30 and TRBJ2-7; TRBD2 is a possible D gene (5 bases). Trimming cost V 0 bases and J 5 bases, with 14 bases left between them. Germline values: CDR1 GTSNPN, CDR2 SVGIG (reference sequence). This CDR3 is built from 14 residues.

This clone was seen a single time. The chain employs TRBV6-5 and TRBJ1-1; D remains ambiguous. Trimming removed 3 bases at V and 3 bases at J, with 11 bases between. The germline gives CDR1 MNHEY, CDR2 SVGAGI. The CDR3 is 14 residues long. The CDR3 loop is CASSYQRKDTEAFF. The CDR3 DNA reads TGTGCCAGCAGTTATCAGCGTAAAGACACTGAAGCTTTCTTT.

The chain carries TRBV2 and TRBJ1-6; 9 bases map to TRBD1. The ends lost 5 bases at V and 7 bases at J; junction bases unmatched: 15. The germline CDR1 and CDR2 sequences are SNHLY and FYNNEI. The CDR3 extends over 18 amino acids. CDR3 sequence reads: CASSPGTGRSGGNSPLHF. The CDR3 bases are TGTGCCAGCAGTCCCGGGACAGGGCGATCCGGAGGAAATTCACCCCTCCACTTT.

The V call is TRBV19, the J call TRBJ2-7; possible D gene TRBD1, 5 bases. CDR3 length: 13 amino acids. V lost 3 bases and J lost 1, with 7 bases in between. Germline V gene sequence: CDR1 LNHDA, CDR2 SQIVND (reference sequence). CDR3 amino acids: CASSMGRSYEQYF. CDR3 nucleotides: TGTGCCAGTAGTATGGGGCGATCCTACGAGCAGTACTTC.

The rearrangement uses TRBV7-3 and TRBJ2-1; no definite D call. Germline CDR1 is SGHTA and CDR2 is FQGTGA. The ends were cut back, 5 bases at V and 6 bases at J, with 11 bases in the middle. The CDR3 totals 13 residues. The CDR3, as DNA: TGTGCCAGCAGCGAAGTAGAGAGCAATGAGCAGTTCTTC. Translated, it gives CASSEVESNEQFF. Variable domain in full (rest from reference TRBV7-3 and TRBJ2-1): GAGVSQTPSNKVTEKGKYVELRCDPISGHTALYWYRQSLGQGPEFLIYFQGTGAADDSGLPNDRFFAVRPEGSVSTLKIQRTERGDSAVYLCASSEVESNEQFFGPGTRLTVL.

V and J are TRBV10-3 and TRBJ2-7; TRBD1 might be the D (8 bases). CDR1 and CDR2 (germline): ENHRY, SYGVKD. The CDR3 covers 15 residues. V gave up 4 bases and J gave up 0 bases, with 13 bases separating them. The CDR3 DNA reads TGTGCCATCAGTGGGACAGGGAGGGTCTCCTACGAGCAGTACTTC. Translation: CAISGTGRVSYEQYF.

The genes are TRBV6-5 and TRBJ2-7; D remains unclear. This CDR3 region has 13 residues. Germline V gene lookup returns CDR1 MNHEY and CDR2 SVGAGI. With 0 bases removed from V and 2 bases from J, the gap between germline ends came to 5 bases. CDR3 region: CASSYSGAYEQYF. CDR3 nucleotides: TGTGCCAGCAGTTACTCAGGAGCCTACGAGCAGTACTTC.

The V and J genes are TRBV2 and TRBJ2-2; 8 positions match TRBD1. The CDR3 has 14 amino acids. Per germline, CDR1 SNHLY and CDR2 FYNNEI. Trimming took 4 bases from V and 7 from J; bases not matched to a gene: 5. The chain's CDR3 is CASSARQGNGELFF. DNA of the CDR3: TGTGCCAGCAGTGCCCGACAGGGGAACGGGGAGCTGTTTTTT.

J is TRBJ2-3 and V is TRBV7-2, with a tentative D call TRBD2 (7 bases). Germline CDR1 reads SGHTA; CDR2 reads FQGNSA. Trimming took 5 bases from V and 1 from J, leaving 19 bases between them. This CDR3 comprises 17 residues. CDR3 protein: CASSPTLGGGRTDTQYF. CDR3 bases: TGTGCCAGCAGCCCAACCCTAGGGGGGGGCCGCACAGATACGCAGTATTTT. The variable domain in full, completed from reference TRBV7-2 and TRBJ2-3, reads GAGVSQSPSNKVTEKGKDVELRCDPISGHTALYWYRQSLGQGLEFLIYFQGNSAPDKSGLPSDRFSAERTGGSVSTLTIQRTQQEDSAVYLCASSPTLGGGRTDTQYFGPGTRLTVL.

This clone was counted a few times. V gene TRBV7-2 combines with J gene TRBJ1-2; D perhaps matches TRBD1 (5 bases). V shed 6 bases and J shed 4 bases, with 15 bases lying between them. This CDR3 contains 14 residues. Looked up from germline, CDR1 is SGHTA and CDR2 is FQGNSA. CDR3 DNA: TGTGCCAGCAGGACAGACAGCCACAGCTATGGCTACACCTTC. Its translation: CASRTDSHSYGYTF.

The chain links TRBV5-1 to TRBJ2-5; D may be TRBD1 (6 bases). The CDR3 contains 15 residues. The germline CDR1 and CDR2 sequences are SGHRS and YFSETQ. Trimming took off 1 base at V and 5 bases at J, with 15 bases between the two ends. The CDR3 DNA sequence: TGCGCCAGCAGCTTGATGTCAGGGGTTGGGGAGACCCAGTACTTC. Encoded protein: CASSLMSGVGETQYF.